The next 22 T cell receptor beta chains were all read from a single sample in a study of blood T cell repertoires in COVID-19 (dated by TCRdb to the early 2020s). Preparation of the library involved the immunoSEQ multiplex PCR assay. The source is immuneACCESS, and TCRdb retained only in-frame sequences with V and J called. Part of the clones is not carried over; for the studies checked, unresolved V genes explain less than half of this, and the remainder is unexplained. In this sample the table shows about 60,000 clones, roughly 80% of which occur a single time. Of the sample, more than 9.5% is held by the ten largest clones. The sample was peripheral blood. The receptors shown here come from a human donor in a cohort sampled during active COVID-19.

V usage is TRBV4-3 and J usage is TRBJ2-2, with TRBD1 as a possible D gene (6 bases). This CDR3 contains 16 residues. CDR1 is LGHNA and CDR2 is YSLEER in the germline V gene. Trimming removed 1 base at V and 6 bases at J, with 15 bases between. The CDR3 spells CASSQATGPDPGELFF. The CDR3 nucleotides are TGCGCCAGCAGCCAAGCGACAGGACCCGACCCCGGGGAGCTGTTTTTT.

The chain employs TRBV5-1 and TRBJ2-5, with a weak D call TRBD2 (6 bases). The CDR3 runs to 14 residues. Germline loops: CDR1 SGHRS, CDR2 YFSETQ. Trimming took off 3 bases at V and 0 bases at J, with 9 bases between the two ends. In DNA form, the CDR3 reads TGCGCCAGCAGCTCACGGGACTACCAAGAGACCCAGTACTTC. Translation gives CASSSRDYQETQYF.

The chain employs TRBV18 and TRBJ2-2; D may be TRBD1 (6 bases). The CDR3 has 14 residues. V lost 5 bases, J lost 0 bases, and 7 bases lay in between. CDR1 and CDR2 (germline): KGHSH, LQKENI. This CDR3 reads CASSKGANTGELFF. CDR3 DNA: TGTGCCAGCTCAAAGGGGGCGAACACCGGGGAGCTGTTTTTT.

The chain carries TRBV4-3 and TRBJ2-1; 11 bases agree with TRBD2. The germline gives CDR1 LGHNA, CDR2 YSLEER. This CDR3 contains 15 residues. With V trimmed by 5 bases and J by 4 bases, 4 bases remained unmatched. CDR3 in DNA: TGCGCCAGCAGCTCGGGACTAGCGGATTACAATGAGCAGTTCTTC. It yields the protein CASSSGLADYNEQFF.

The gene calls are TRBV5-6 and TRBJ2-1, with D tentatively TRBD1 (5 bases). The CDR3 is made up of 16 amino acids. Trimming removed 1 base at V and 4 bases at J, with 15 bases between. The germline V gene encodes CDR1 SGHDT and CDR2 YYEEEE. The CDR3 coding sequence is TGTGCCAGCAGCTTGTTACGTCCAGGGCTATACAATGAGCAGTTCTTC. Its translation is CASSLLRPGLYNEQFF.

This chain connects TRBV24-1 to TRBJ1-5; 11 nucleotides match TRBD1. This CDR3 is 19 amino acids long. Germline V CDR1 and CDR2: KGHDR, SFDVKD. J was trimmed by 8 bases and V by 3 bases; bases with no gene match: 17. DNA for the CDR3: TGTGCCACCAGTGATCCCCAAAAGGGGACAGGGGGTGTTAAGGAGCCCCAGCATTTT. This codes for CATSDPQKGTGGVKEPQHF.

V and J are TRBV19 and TRBJ1-2; 10 positions agree with TRBD1. V shed 7 bases and J 14 bases; nucleotides not matched to a gene: 13. CDR3 length equals 13 residues. Germline V gene lookup returns CDR1 LNHDA and CDR2 SQIVND (reference sequence). The CDR3 region has the DNA TGTGCCAGTATGTCGACAGGGGGCGGCCCAGGAACCTTC. Amino acid sequence: CASMSTGGGPGTF.

This clone was picked up a small number of times. This rearrangement joins TRBV5-1 to TRBJ2-2; a weak D match, TRBD1 (5 bases). V was cut by 4 bases and J by 4 bases, with 11 bases left in between. The CDR3 length is 14 residues. CDR1 SGHRS and CDR2 YFSETQ come from the germline V gene. The CDR3 region is CASSLIDSTGELFF. The CDR3 region has the DNA TGCGCCAGCAGCCTCATAGACAGCACCGGGGAGCTGTTTTTT.

V and J are TRBV5-6 and TRBJ2-5; TRBD1 aligns across 11 bases. CDR1 is SGHDT, CDR2 YYEEEE, per germline. V lost 1 base, J lost 6 bases, and 17 bases stayed unmatched. The CDR3 has 19 amino acids. Here the CDR3 reads CASSLTVGTGGGGPKTQYF. For the CDR3, the DNA is TGTGCCAGCAGCTTGACCGTCGGGACAGGGGGTGGAGGGCCGAAGACCCAGTACTTC.

The CDR3 DNA sequence: TGCGCCAGCAGAACGGACAGGGATCAGCCCCAGCATTTT. It specifies CASRTDRDQPQHF. The chain couples TRBV5-1 to TRBJ1-5; 8 positions agree with TRBD1. Germline CDR1 is SGHRS and CDR2 is YFSETQ. This CDR3 has 13 residues. J lost 5 bases, V lost 5 bases, and 3 bases had no gene match.

V and J are TRBV4-2 and TRBJ2-7; 7 bases align to TRBD1. The germline CDR1 and CDR2 sequences are LGHNA and YNFKEQ. The CDR3 has 16 residues. V shed 4 bases and J 0 bases; nucleotides not matched to a gene: 9. The DNA of the CDR3 is TGTGCCAGCAGCCCATATCAGGGGGATAGCTCCTACGAGCAGTACTTC. It translates to CASSPYQGDSSYEQYF.

The chain joins TRBV7-8 to TRBJ1-1; D call uncertain. CDR3 length: 14 amino acids. V was shortened by 3 bases and J by 0 bases, with 8 bases between the two germline ends. CDR1 and CDR2 (germline): SGHVS, FQNEAQ. CDR3: CASSFGTVNTEAFF. The CDR3 DNA reads as TGTGCCAGCAGCTTTGGTACGGTGAACACTGAAGCTTTCTTT.

The rearrangement uses TRBV10-2 and TRBJ2-1, with 7 nucleotides matching TRBD2. Germline CDR1 WSHSY, CDR2 SAAADI. The CDR3 sequence is 15 residues long. Trimming removed 0 bases from V and 10 bases from J; junction bases left unmatched: 9. Here the CDR3 reads CASSESLRELEEQFF. DNA of the CDR3: TGCGCCAGCAGTGAGTCGTTGCGGGAGCTCGAAGAGCAGTTCTTC.

The chain joins TRBV28 to TRBJ2-1, with 7 bases lining up with TRBD2. With 6 bases clipped from V and 14 bases from J, the junction kept 10 bases outside the gene matches. This CDR3 has 12 residues. Per germline, CDR1 MDHEN and CDR2 SYDVKM. CDR3 DNA: TGTGCCAGCAGCACGGGGGGAGCGGGGAAGTTCTTC. This encodes CASSTGGAGKFF.

This clone was seen a few times. The chain has TRBV4-1 and TRBJ2-3, with 8 bases matching TRBD2. V dropped 0 bases and J dropped 5; count of bases not matched to a gene: 4. The CDR3 length is 15 residues. Germline V gives CDR1 MGHRA, CDR2 YSYEKL. The DNA for the CDR3 is TGCGCCAGCAGCCAAGATAGCCTAGCGGGAGATACGCAGTATTTT. Its translation: CASSQDSLAGDTQYF.

The chain employs TRBV6-2 or TRBV6-3 and TRBJ2-7, with 7 bases identical to TRBD2. The CDR3 runs 15 residues. Per germline, CDR1 MNHEY and CDR2 SVGEGT. V was clipped by 5 bases and J by 2 bases; unmatched bases: 9. CDR3 sequence reads: CASSVPGTIPYEQYF. CDR3 nucleotides: TGTGCCAGCAGTGTACCCGGGACTATTCCCTACGAGCAGTACTTC.

J is TRBJ2-2 and V is TRBV5-1; the match to TRBD1 covers 7 bases. The CDR3 sequence is 14 residues long. After removal of 4 bases from V and 6 bases from J, the junction contained 6 bases not matched to a gene. Per the germline V gene, CDR1 is SGHRS and CDR2 is YFSETQ. The CDR3 loop reads CASSRGQGAGELFF. The CDR3 DNA reads TGCGCCAGCAGCAGGGGGCAGGGGGCCGGGGAGCTGTTTTTT.

The V and J genes are TRBV9 and TRBJ2-3; 14 bases line up with TRBD2. This CDR3 is 19 amino acids long. The germline V gene has CDR1 SGDLS and CDR2 YYNGEE. J gave up 2 bases and V 0 bases, and 8 bases lay outside the gene matches. The CDR3 DNA reads as TGTGCCAGCAGCGTAGATCTGGGACTAGCGGGGGCTGACACAGATACGCAGTATTTT. Its translation: CASSVDLGLAGADTDTQYF.

The chain joins TRBV6-6 to TRBJ2-7; D ambiguous. Germline V gene lookup returns CDR1 MNHNY and CDR2 SVGAGI (reference sequence). This CDR3 contains 11 residues. The CDR3 DNA sequence: TGTGCGACGCAGAGGTCCTACGAGCAGTACTTC. Encoded protein: CATQRSYEQYF.

J is TRBJ2-3 and V is TRBV4-2, with 10 bases matching TRBD2. V trimming: 3 bases; J trimming: 3 bases; junction bases outside the gene matches: 6. This CDR3 is built from 16 residues. Germline CDR1 is LGHNA and CDR2 is YNFKEQ. DNA of the CDR3: TGTGCCAGCAGCCAGGTACCTAGCGGGAGAACAGATACGCAGTATTTT. Translation: CASSQVPSGRTDTQYF.

The chain couples TRBV24-1 to TRBJ2-3; D is possibly TRBD2 (5 bases). Germline V lookup: CDR1 KGHDR, CDR2 SFDVKD. The CDR3 is made up of 15 amino acids. The V and J ends lost 6 bases and 4 bases respectively, with 16 bases between them. The CDR3 spells CATSSPGLNPDTQYF. The CDR3 DNA sequence: TGTGCCACCAGTTCCCCGGGATTAAACCCAGATACGCAGTATTTT.

CDR3 region: CASSYLQGLQETQYF. The CDR3 nucleotides are TGCGCCAGCAGCTATCTTCAGGGCCTCCAAGAGACCCAGTACTTC. The rearrangement links TRBV5-1 to TRBJ2-5, with D maybe TRBD1 (5 bases). This CDR3 comprises 15 residues. The germline V gene has CDR1 SGHRS and CDR2 YFSETQ. Trimming took off 3 bases at V and 1 base at J, with 13 bases between the two ends. Complete variable domain (other parts from reference TRBV5-1 and TRBJ2-5): KAGVTQTPRYLIKTRGQQVTLSCSPISGHRSVSWYQQTPGQGLQFLFEYFSETQRNKGNFPGRFSGRQFSNSRSEMNVSTLELGDSALYLCASSYLQGLQETQYFGPGTRLLVL.